This T cell receptor beta chain was recorded in a study of T cells in Graves' hyperthyroidism and ophthalmopathy. This CDR3 has 16 residues. The V gene end was trimmed by 4 bases and the J gene end by 5 bases; junction bases not matched to a gene: 14. Germline CDR1 and CDR2: SGHRS and YFSETQ. Amplified regions were TCR beta CDR3 sequences from RNA transcripts. Researchers ran a first-round RT-PCR on the TCR CDR3 using the HTBI primer set. TCRdb re-analysed the multiplex PCR reads in MiXCR, keeping a single row per CDR3 protein. The sample lists about 98,000 distinct CDR3 sequences, 35% to 45% occurring once. At least ten counts were recorded for this clonotype.

The chain uses TRBV5-1 and TRBJ1-2; 7 positions agree with TRBD1. The sequence was collected from a woman aged 30 to 39 with Graves' hyperthyroidism. Source material: peripheral blood or thyroid tissue (not recorded which). CDR3 amino acids: CASSTNRGFEEYGYTF. CDR3 in DNA: TGCGCCAGCAGCACGAACAGGGGATTTGAAGAGTATGGCTACACCTTC.